This T cell receptor beta chain was observed in a study of PD-1 blockade in classical Hodgkin lymphoma. The study, taken as a whole, reports: Exclusion was the outcome for patients who began nivolumab under 1 year after ASCT.

The protocol was immunoSEQ multiplex PCR, while the TCRdb copy is restricted to in-frame clones and leaves out a portion. The profile shows about 1,200 clones, around 86% of them singletons. Relapses following autologous stem cell transplantation were seen in all patients, with brentuximab vedotin exposure varying. Unmatched junction bases numbered 6, after V lost 0 bases and J lost 5 bases. Germline CDR1 reads SGHVS; CDR2 reads FQNEAQ. The CDR3 loop spans 16 amino acids. As for this clone: Its antigen remains unidentified.

This sample comprised peripheral blood mononuclear cells (PBMCs), obtained at baseline. This chain joins TRBV7-8 and TRBJ2-5; 10 bases agree with TRBD2. This clonotype was obtained from a human donor with classical Hodgkin lymphoma. DNA for the CDR3: TGTGCCAGCAGCTTAGCTCCAGCGGGGGGGCTGGAGACCCAGTACTTC. It codes for CASSLAPAGGLETQYF.